Shown below are 26 T cell receptor beta chains from a single sample sequenced in a study of identical twins. TCRdb independently ran MiXCR on the 5' RACE reads; one entry per CDR3 protein. The sample gives 690,000 or so distinct CDR3 sequences, around 6% of which show up once; approximately 2% is in the top ten. Sequenced input: naive T cells sorted from blood. The source of these receptors is a man aged 18 to 29 in good health.

There are many counts of this clonotype. This chain joins TRBV29-1 and TRBJ1-1; tentative D call: TRBD1 (5 bases). Germline V gives CDR1 SQVTM, CDR2 ANQGSEA. Trimming pared 4 bases from V and 4 bases from J, leaving 10 bases between. This CDR3 is 12 amino acids long. The CDR3: CSVVRGRTEAFF. DNA for the CDR3: TGCAGCGTTGTAAGGGGCCGCACTGAAGCTTTCTTT.

The rearrangement uses TRBV19 and TRBJ2-4, with D perhaps matching TRBD1 (6 bases). The CDR3 spans 16 residues. The V end lost 6 bases, the J end lost 0 bases, and 15 bases lay between the germline ends. The germline V gene has CDR1 LNHDA and CDR2 SQIVND (reference sequence). CDR3 DNA: TGTGCCAGTAGGGAACAGGGATTGATAGCCAAAAACATTCAGTACTTC. Amino acid sequence: CASREQGLIAKNIQYF. The entire variable domain, with the rest obtained from reference TRBV19 and TRBJ2-4, is as follows: DGGITQSPKYLFRKEGQNVTLSCEQNLNHDAMYWYRQDPGQGLRLIYYSQIVNDFQKGDIAEGYSVSREKKESFPLTVTSAQKNPTAFYLCASREQGLIAKNIQYFGAGTRLSVL.

In this sample, this clonotype turned up many times. V is TRBV15 and J is TRBJ2-7; D ambiguous. This CDR3 region has 16 residues. From germline, CDR1 is LNHNV and CDR2 YYDKDF (reference sequence). Between the trimmed V and J ends, which lost 0 bases and 2 bases, there was a span of 14 bases. The CDR3 bases are TGTGCCACCAGCAGAGATCCCGCAGGTGTCGCCTACGAGCAGTACTTC. The encoded protein is CATSRDPAGVAYEQYF.

This clonotype was seen ten or more times. The chain has TRBV20-1 and TRBJ2-1; TRBD2 matches 9 bases. V was clipped by 6 bases and J by 4 bases; unmatched bases: 13. The CDR3 is 16 residues long. Per the germline V gene, CDR1 is DFQATT and CDR2 is SNEGSKA (reference sequence). CDR3 DNA: TGCAGTGCCGTCCCCCCGACTAGCGGACGATACAATGAGCAGTTCTTC. It codes for CSAVPPTSGRYNEQFF.

V usage is TRBV2 and J usage is TRBJ2-7, with 8 bases fitting TRBD1. Germline CDR1 reads SNHLY; CDR2 reads FYNNEI. After removal of 7 bases from V and 5 bases from J, the junction contained 16 bases not matched to a gene. CDR3 length equals 16 residues. CDR3 in DNA: TGTGCCAGCAATCCACCGGACAGGGACCGGAGGAACGAGCAGTACGTC. Amino acid sequence: CASNPPDRDRRNEQYV.

In this sample, this clonotype turned up many times. The gene calls are TRBV20-1 and TRBJ2-2; D perhaps matches TRBD2 (5 bases). Trimming left V 1 base short and J 2 bases short, with 11 bases between. The length of the CDR3 is 15 residues. CDR1 is DFQATT, CDR2 SNEGSKA, per germline (reference sequence). The CDR3 DNA reads TGCAGTGCTAGAGTAGCGTCAACAAACACCGGGGAGCTGTTTTTT. It codes for CSARVASTNTGELFF.

This clonotype came up many times. The chain uses TRBV29-1 and TRBJ1-5, with D tentatively TRBD1 (6 bases). The ends were cut back, 4 bases at V and 2 bases at J, with 6 bases in the middle. CDR3 length: 12 residues. Germline CDR1 is SQVTM and CDR2 is ANQGSEA. CDR3: CSVAGGNQPQHF. Written as DNA, the CDR3 is TGCAGCGTTGCAGGGGGCAATCAGCCCCAGCATTTT.

This clonotype appeared a few times. This rearrangement joins TRBV6-2 or TRBV6-3 to TRBJ2-1, with TRBD2 matching over 10 bases. This CDR3 has 16 amino acids. Germline lookup yields CDR1 MNHEY and CDR2 SVGEGT. V gave up 1 base and J gave up 7 bases; unmatched junction bases: 7. The CDR3 here is CASSYFRLAGDNEQFF. CDR3 nucleotide sequence: TGTGCCAGCAGTTACTTTAGGCTAGCGGGAGATAATGAGCAGTTCTTC.

The V and J genes are TRBV12-3 or TRBV12-4 and TRBJ2-1; D perhaps matches TRBD1 (7 bases). The CDR3 covers 16 residues. Trimming cost V 5 bases and J 7 bases, with 21 bases left between them. The CDR3 protein is CASSQTDRAGWNEQFF. In nucleotides, the CDR3 is TGTGCCAGCAGTCAAACCGACAGGGCGGGATGGAATGAGCAGTTCTTC.

This clonotype has just a few counts. The V gene is TRBV3-1, the J gene TRBJ2-1; no clear D. V lost 4 bases and J 6 bases, leaving 13 bases between the germline ends. The CDR3 has 14 amino acids. CDR1 and CDR2 (germline): LGHDT, YNNKEL (reference sequence). The CDR3 sequence is CASSLGRWGNEQFF. CDR3 nucleotides: TGTGCCAGCAGCCTAGGAAGGTGGGGCAATGAGCAGTTCTTC.

This clonotype was counted ten times or more. The genes are TRBV5-1 and TRBJ1-3; D may be TRBD1 (6 bases). The CDR3 extends over 15 amino acids. Between the trimmed V and J ends, which lost 4 bases and 4 bases, there was a span of 15 bases. Germline values: CDR1 SGHRS, CDR2 YFSETQ. CDR3 in DNA: TGCGCCAGCAGCCGAGGGGGGTCGGAAGGAAACACCATATATTTT. This gives the protein CASSRGGSEGNTIYF.

The chain recombines TRBV30 with TRBJ2-2; the D is unclear. From germline, CDR1 is GTSNPN and CDR2 SVGIG (reference sequence). The V and J ends lost 1 base and 3 bases respectively, with 6 bases between them. There are 13 residues in the CDR3. The CDR3 here is CAWSEQYTGELFF. As DNA, the CDR3 is TGTGCCTGGAGTGAGCAGTACACCGGGGAGCTGTTTTTT.

This clonotype was found many times. The chain recombines TRBV24-1 with TRBJ1-5; D might be TRBD1 (6 bases). This CDR3 is built from 13 residues. Germline values: CDR1 KGHDR, CDR2 SFDVKD. V was clipped by 2 bases and J by 5 bases, with 6 bases between them. This CDR3 reads CATSDYRDQPQHF. As DNA, the CDR3 is TGTGCCACCAGTGATTACAGGGATCAGCCCCAGCATTTT.

The genes are TRBV12-3 or TRBV12-4 and TRBJ2-1, with TRBD2 matching over 9 bases. Unmatched junction bases numbered 6, after V lost 3 bases and J lost 6 bases. The length of the CDR3 is 15 residues. In DNA, the CDR3 is TGTGCCAGCAGTTTCGGCGGGAGGGTTACCAATGAGCAGTTCTTC. This translates into CASSFGGRVTNEQFF.

This clonotype was detected many times. V usage is TRBV12-3 or TRBV12-4 and J usage is TRBJ2-5; the D gene is possibly TRBD2 (6 bases). The CDR3 has 16 residues. V lost 6 bases and J lost 1, with 18 bases in between. For the CDR3, the DNA is TGTGCCAGCAGCCTTGTAGCGGTCAATTCCCAAGAGACCCAGTACTTC. Protein product: CASSLVAVNSQETQYF.

The sample holds many counts of this clonotype. This sequence joins TRBV27 and TRBJ1-1, with a weak D call TRBD1 (5 bases). Trimming pared 2 bases from V and 5 bases from J, leaving 9 bases between. CDR3 length: 13 residues. Germline loops: CDR1 MNHEY, CDR2 SMNVEV (reference sequence). The CDR3 region has the DNA TGTGCCAGCAGTTTACAGGGTACGACTGAAGCTTTCTTT. Its protein product is CASSLQGTTEAFF.

The chain carries TRBV7-2 and TRBJ2-1; 11 bases are a match to TRBD2. Trimming at V came to 6 bases and at J to 16 bases, leaving 8 bases not matched to a gene. The CDR3 contains 12 residues. Germline assignment: CDR1 SGHTA and CDR2 FQGNSA. The CDR3 here is CASSRLAGILFF. CDR3 bases: TGTGCCAGCAGTCGACTAGCGGGAATTCTTTTCTTC.

This clonotype has at least ten counts. Here the CDR3 reads CAISQDSGELFF. In nucleotides, the CDR3 is TGTGCCATCAGCCAGGACAGCGGGGAGCTGTTTTTT. The chain links TRBV10-3 to TRBJ2-2, with D maybe TRBD1 (6 bases). The CDR3 length is 12 residues. Trimming pared 6 bases from V and 7 bases from J, leaving 9 bases between. The germline gives CDR1 ENHRY, CDR2 SYGVKD.

This clonotype was recorded at least ten times. V usage is TRBV20-1 and J usage is TRBJ2-3, with 8 positions matching TRBD2. The CDR3 length is 15 residues. Germline V CDR1 and CDR2: DFQATT, SNEGSKA (reference sequence). V trimming: 4 bases; J trimming: 5 bases; junction bases outside the gene matches: 11. In nucleotides, the CDR3 is TGCAGTGCTACCGCTGGGCGGGAGGAGGGAGATACGCAGTATTTT. It yields the protein CSATAGREEGDTQYF.

The chain carries TRBV5-5 and TRBJ2-7; D gene unclear. The CDR3 runs to 12 residues. Trimming removed 9 bases from V and 4 bases from J, with 14 bases in between. Germline V gene lookup returns CDR1 SGHKS and CDR2 YYEKEE (reference sequence). CDR3 nucleotides: TGTGCCACTCATGACGGGTTTTACGAGCAGTACTTC. Amino acids: CATHDGFYEQYF.

This clonotype was seen at least ten times. The chain combines TRBV6-5 with TRBJ2-2, with a weak D call TRBD2 (5 bases). The V end was cut by 3 bases, the J end by 5 bases, with 10 bases between. Germline loops: CDR1 MNHEY, CDR2 SVGAGI. The CDR3 loop spans 14 amino acids. This chain's CDR3 is CASSYGSETGELFF. The DNA of the CDR3 is TGTGCCAGCAGTTATGGGAGTGAGACCGGGGAGCTGTTTTTT.

This clonotype was observed many times. V is TRBV20-1 and J is TRBJ2-1, with TRBD1 matching 9 bases. V shed 6 bases and J 9 bases; nucleotides not matched to a gene: 9. CDR3 size: 13 residues. Germline loops: CDR1 DFQATT, CDR2 SNEGSKA (reference sequence). Here the CDR3 reads CSASMRQGGEQFF. In DNA form, the CDR3 reads TGCAGTGCCTCAATGCGACAGGGGGGTGAGCAGTTCTTC.

The V and J genes are TRBV5-1 and TRBJ2-1, with a weak D call TRBD2 (5 bases). Germline values: CDR1 SGHRS, CDR2 YFSETQ. Trimming removed 7 bases from V and 4 bases from J, with 15 bases in between. The CDR3 is 14 residues long. CDR3 amino acids: CASRDYRGYNEQFF. CDR3 DNA: TGCGCCAGCCGCGACTACCGGGGATACAATGAGCAGTTCTTC.

This clonotype showed up many times. The chain carries TRBV11-2 and TRBJ2-1; TRBD2 matches 8 bases. V lost 0 bases, J lost 8 bases, and 9 bases stayed unmatched. The CDR3 consists of 16 residues. Germline CDR1 SGHAT, CDR2 FQNNGV. The CDR3 sequence: CASSLDAGLGSDEQFF. CDR3 in DNA: TGTGCCAGCAGCTTAGACGCGGGACTAGGGTCGGATGAGCAGTTCTTC.

This sequence joins TRBV19 and TRBJ2-2; D is undetermined. There are 13 residues in the CDR3. Trimming removed 4 bases from V and 5 bases from J, with 8 bases in between. Germline assignment: CDR1 LNHDA and CDR2 SQIVND (reference sequence). The CDR3 DNA is TGTGCCAGTAGTAATCGGCCAACCGGGGAGCTGTTTTTT. Protein sequence: CASSNRPTGELFF.

The genes are TRBV20-1 and TRBJ2-4; 9 bases match TRBD2. Losses at the gene ends were 6 bases for V and 0 bases for J; bases not matched to a gene: 9. Germline V CDR1 and CDR2: DFQATT, SNEGSKA (reference sequence). The CDR3 has 16 residues. The CDR3 region is CSALAGDHLAKNIQYF. CDR3 in DNA: TGCAGTGCCTTAGCGGGAGATCACCTAGCCAAAAACATTCAGTACTTC.